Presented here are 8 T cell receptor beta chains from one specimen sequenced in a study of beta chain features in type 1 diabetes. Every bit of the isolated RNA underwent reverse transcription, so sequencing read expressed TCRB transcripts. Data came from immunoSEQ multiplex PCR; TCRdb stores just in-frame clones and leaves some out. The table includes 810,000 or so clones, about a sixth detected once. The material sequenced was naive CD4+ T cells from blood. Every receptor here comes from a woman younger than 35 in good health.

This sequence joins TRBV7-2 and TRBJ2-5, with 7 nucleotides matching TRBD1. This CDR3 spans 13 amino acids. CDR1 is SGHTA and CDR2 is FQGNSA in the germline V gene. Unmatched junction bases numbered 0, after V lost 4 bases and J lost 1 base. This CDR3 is CASSWDSQETQYF. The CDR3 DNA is TGTGCCAGCAGCTGGGACAGCCAAGAGACCCAGTACTTC.

In nucleotides, the CDR3 is TGCGCCAGCAGCAACGCGAGGGGGATAAACTATGGCTACACCTTC. It specifies CASSNARGINYGYTF. This chain links TRBV4-3 with TRBJ1-2; TRBD1 might be the D (6 bases). Germline-derived CDR1 and CDR2 are LGHNA and YSLEER. V lost 5 bases, J lost 2 bases, and 15 bases lay in between. The CDR3 totals 15 residues.

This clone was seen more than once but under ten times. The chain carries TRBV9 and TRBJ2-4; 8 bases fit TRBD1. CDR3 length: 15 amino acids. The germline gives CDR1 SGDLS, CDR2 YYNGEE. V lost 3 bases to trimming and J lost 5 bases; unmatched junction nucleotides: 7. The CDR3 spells CASSAGQGVQNIQYF. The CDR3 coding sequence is TGTGCCAGCAGCGCAGGACAGGGTGTCCAAAACATTCAGTACTTC. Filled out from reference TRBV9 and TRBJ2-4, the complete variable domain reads DSGVTQTPKHLITATGQRVTLRCSPRSGDLSVYWYQQSLDQGLQFLIQYYNGEERAKGNILERFSAQQFPDLHSELNLSSLELGDSALYFCASSAGQGVQNIQYFGAGTRLSVL.

DNA of the CDR3: TGCGCCAGCAGCTTGGTTTTGGGAAGTCAAGATGGCTACACCTTC. Amino acids: CASSLVLGSQDGYTF. The chain has TRBV5-1 and TRBJ1-2; D uncertain. The germline CDR1 and CDR2 sequences are SGHRS and YFSETQ. Trimming left V 0 bases short and J 6 bases short, with 15 bases between. The CDR3 is made up of 15 amino acids.

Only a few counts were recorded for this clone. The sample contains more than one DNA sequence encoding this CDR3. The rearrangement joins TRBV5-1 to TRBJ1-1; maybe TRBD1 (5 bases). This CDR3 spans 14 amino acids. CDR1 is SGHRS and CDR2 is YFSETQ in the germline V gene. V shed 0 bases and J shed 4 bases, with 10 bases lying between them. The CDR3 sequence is CASSLESGGTEAFF. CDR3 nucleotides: TGCGCCAGCAGCTTGGAGAGCGGGGGCACTGAAGCTTTCTTT.

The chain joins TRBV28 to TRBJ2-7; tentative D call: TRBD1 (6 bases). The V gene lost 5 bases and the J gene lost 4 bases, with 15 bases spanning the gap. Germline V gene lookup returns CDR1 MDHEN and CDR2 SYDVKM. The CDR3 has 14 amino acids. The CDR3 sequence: CASSPGTNHYEQYF. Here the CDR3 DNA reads TGTGCCAGCAGTCCCGGGACAAACCATTACGAGCAGTACTTC.

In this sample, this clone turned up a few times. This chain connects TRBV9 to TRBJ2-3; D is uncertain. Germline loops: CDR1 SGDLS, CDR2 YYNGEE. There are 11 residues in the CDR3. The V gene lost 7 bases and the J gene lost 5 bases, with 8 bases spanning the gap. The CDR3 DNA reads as TGTGCCAGCGGTGGTGGAGATACGCAGTATTTT. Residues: CASGGGDTQYF.

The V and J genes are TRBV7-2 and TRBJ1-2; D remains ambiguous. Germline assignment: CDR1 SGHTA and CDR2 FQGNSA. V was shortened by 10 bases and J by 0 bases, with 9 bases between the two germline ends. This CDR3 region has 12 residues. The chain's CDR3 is CATRPANYGYTF. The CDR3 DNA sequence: TGTGCCACCCGACCGGCTAACTATGGCTACACCTTC.